These 9 T cell receptor beta chains share one sample of origin, sequenced in a study of blood T cell repertoires in COVID-19. Clones were read by immunoSEQ multiplex PCR, and TCRdb kept only the in-frame ones, dropping some. The table has some 100,000 clones, 88% seen once. Sequencing was carried out using peripheral blood. The receptors were gathered from a man aged 45 to 65 with COVID-19, enrolled during active disease.

The chain has TRBV12-3 or TRBV12-4 and TRBJ1-5; D remains ambiguous. This CDR3 spans 12 amino acids. Between the trimmed V and J ends, which lost 6 bases and 5 bases, there was a span of 8 bases. CDR3 region: CASSVLDQPQHF. The CDR3 bases are TGTGCCAGCAGCGTCCTCGATCAGCCCCAGCATTTT.

The rearrangement links TRBV29-1 to TRBJ1-3; the D is unclear. Looked up from germline, CDR1 is SQVTM and CDR2 is ANQGSEA. V lost 4 bases to trimming and J lost 0 bases, with 7 bases between them. This CDR3 contains 13 residues. The CDR3 sequence is CSVAGDSGNTIYF. CDR3 sequence (DNA): TGCAGCGTTGCCGGGGACTCTGGAAACACCATATATTTT.

This chain joins TRBV6-5 and TRBJ1-6, with D hard to call. The CDR3 extends over 15 amino acids. V gave up 7 bases and J gave up 7 bases, with 17 bases separating them. The germline V gene encodes CDR1 MNHEY and CDR2 SVGAGI. CDR3 in DNA: TGTGCCAGCAAAATCGGGATCACAGTCAATTCACCCCTCCACTTT. Residues: CASKIGITVNSPLHF.

V gene TRBV5-6 combines with J gene TRBJ1-6, with a weak D call TRBD1 (5 bases). The V end lost 3 bases, the J end lost 18 bases, and 16 bases lay between the germline ends. The CDR3 has 12 residues. CDR1 is SGHDT and CDR2 is YYEEEE in the germline V gene. This chain's CDR3 is CASSSPRGLSHF. CDR3 sequence (DNA): TGTGCCAGCAGCTCCCCTAGGGGTTTGAGCCACTTT.

The count of this clone is one. The chain has TRBV7-8 and TRBJ1-2; 8 positions agree with TRBD1. Trimming took 5 bases from V and 1 from J; bases not matched to a gene: 9. This CDR3 has 16 residues. Germline CDR1 reads SGHVS; CDR2 reads FQNEAQ. The chain's CDR3 is CASSPRTGFGNYGYTF. The DNA of the CDR3 is TGTGCCAGCAGCCCGCGGACAGGGTTCGGTAACTATGGCTACACCTTC.

The sample holds one count of this clone. V is TRBV27 and J is TRBJ1-5; D might be TRBD1 (6 bases). Germline CDR1 and CDR2: MNHEY and SMNVEV (reference sequence). CDR3 size: 18 residues. Trimming removed 6 bases at V and 0 bases at J, with 21 bases between. This CDR3 is CASSPWAGAKYSNQPQHF. CDR3 bases: TGTGCCAGCAGCCCCTGGGCAGGGGCCAAATATAGCAATCAGCCCCAGCATTTT.

This clone was found once. The chain recombines TRBV28 with TRBJ2-7, with 12 nucleotides matching TRBD1. Trimming took 8 bases from V and 7 from J; bases not matched to a gene: 12. Germline values: CDR1 MDHEN, CDR2 SYDVKM. There are 15 residues in the CDR3. The CDR3 bases are TGTGCCAGCCAGTCCCGGGGACAGGGGGCGGGAGAGCAGTACTTC. Amino acids: CASQSRGQGAGEQYF.

The gene calls are TRBV29-1 and TRBJ2-3; TRBD2 agrees at 8 bases. The trim removed 5 bases at V and 4 bases at J, leaving 14 bases unmatched. The CDR3 length is 16 residues. The germline CDR1 and CDR2 sequences are SQVTM and ANQGSEA. The CDR3 nucleotides are TGCAGCGTTTCCTATTTAGCGGGGCATCCCCCAGATACGCAGTATTTT. Its protein is CSVSYLAGHPPDTQYF.

Concerning this clone itself: An end of the junction differs from the germline gene, which may be a read error. The sample contains more than one DNA sequence encoding this CDR3. The CDR3 region has the DNA TGCGCTAGCAGCCAAGATCTAGGGGGCAATCAGCCCCAGCATTTT. This gives the protein CASSQDLGGNQPQHF. This chain joins TRBV4-1 and TRBJ1-5; D possibly corresponds to TRBD1 (5 bases). Germline V gene sequence: CDR1 MGHRA, CDR2 YSYEKL. CDR3 length: 15 residues.